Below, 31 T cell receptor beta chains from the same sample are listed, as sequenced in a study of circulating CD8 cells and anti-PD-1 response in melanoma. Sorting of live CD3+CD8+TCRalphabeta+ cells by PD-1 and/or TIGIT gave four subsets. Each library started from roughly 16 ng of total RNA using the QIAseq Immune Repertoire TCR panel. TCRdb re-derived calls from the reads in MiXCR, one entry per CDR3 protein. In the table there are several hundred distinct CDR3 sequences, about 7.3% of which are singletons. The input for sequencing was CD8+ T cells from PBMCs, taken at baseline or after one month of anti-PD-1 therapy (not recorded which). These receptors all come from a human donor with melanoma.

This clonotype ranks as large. CDR3 nucleotides: TGTGCCAGTAGTATTTCCGCAGCGGCGAACACTGAAGCTTTCTTT. Translated: CASSISAAANTEAFF. The chain combines TRBV19 with TRBJ1-1; D gene uncertain. The CDR3 totals 15 residues. Germline V gene sequence: CDR1 LNHDA, CDR2 SQIVND (reference sequence). V was cut by 3 bases and J by 1 base, with 12 bases left in between. Supplemented by reference TRBV19 and TRBJ1-1, the full variable domain reads DGGITQSPKYLFRKEGQNVTLSCEQNLNHDAMYWYRQDPGQGLRLIYYSQIVNDFQKGDIAEGYSVSREKKESFPLTVTSAQKNPTAFYLCASSISAAANTEAFFGQGTRLTVV.

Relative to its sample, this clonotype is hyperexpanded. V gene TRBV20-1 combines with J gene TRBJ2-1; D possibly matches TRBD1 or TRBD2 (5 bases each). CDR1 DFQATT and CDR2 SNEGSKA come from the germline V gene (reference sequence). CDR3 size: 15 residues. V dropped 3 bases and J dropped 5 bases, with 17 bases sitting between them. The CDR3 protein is CSASTRDGWNNEQFF. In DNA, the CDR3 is TGCAGTGCTAGCACCCGGGACGGATGGAACAATGAGCAGTTCTTC.

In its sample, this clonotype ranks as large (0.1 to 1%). The CDR3 region is CASSIALARGANVLTF. The DNA of the CDR3 is TGTGCCAGTAGTATAGCCCTGGCGCGGGGGGCCAACGTCCTGACTTTC. The rearrangement joins TRBV19 to TRBJ2-6; the D is unclear. Germline loops: CDR1 LNHDA, CDR2 SQIVND (reference sequence). The CDR3 consists of 16 residues. V was shortened by 1 base and J by 4 bases, with 11 bases between the two germline ends.

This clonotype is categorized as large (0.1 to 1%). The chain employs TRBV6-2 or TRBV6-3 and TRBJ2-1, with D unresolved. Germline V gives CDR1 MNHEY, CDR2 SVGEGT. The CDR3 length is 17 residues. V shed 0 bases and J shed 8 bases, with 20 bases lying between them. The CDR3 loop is CASSYSPTQQAIDEQFF. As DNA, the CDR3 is TGTGCCAGCAGTTACTCCCCCACCCAACAAGCGATTGATGAGCAGTTCTTC.

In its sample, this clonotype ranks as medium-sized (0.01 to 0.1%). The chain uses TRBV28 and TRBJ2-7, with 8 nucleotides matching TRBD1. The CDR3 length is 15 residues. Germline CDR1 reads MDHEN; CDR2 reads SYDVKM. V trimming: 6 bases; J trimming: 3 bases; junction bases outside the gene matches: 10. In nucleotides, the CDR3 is TGTGCCAGCAGGGATACCGGGACAGGATTCTACGAGCAGTACTTC. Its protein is CASRDTGTGFYEQYF. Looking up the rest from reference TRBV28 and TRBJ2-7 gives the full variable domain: DVKVTQSSRYLVKRTGEKVFLECVQDMDHENMFWYRQDPGLGLRLIYFSYDVKMKEKGDIPEGYSVSREKKERFSLILESASTNQTSMYLCASRDTGTGFYEQYFGPGTRLTVT.

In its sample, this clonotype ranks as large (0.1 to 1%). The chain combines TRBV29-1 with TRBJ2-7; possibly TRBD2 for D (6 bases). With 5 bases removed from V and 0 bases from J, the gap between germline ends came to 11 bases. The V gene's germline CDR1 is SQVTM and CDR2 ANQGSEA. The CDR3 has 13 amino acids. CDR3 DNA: TGCAGCGTTAGACTAGAGAGCTCCTACGAGCAGTACTTC. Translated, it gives CSVRLESSYEQYF.

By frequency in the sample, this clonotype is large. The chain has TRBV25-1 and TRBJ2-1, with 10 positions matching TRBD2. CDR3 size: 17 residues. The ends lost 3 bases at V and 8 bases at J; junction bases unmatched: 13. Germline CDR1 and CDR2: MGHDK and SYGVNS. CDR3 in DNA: TGTGCCAGCAGTGAGGTAGCGGGGGGCCCCCGTTCGGATGAGCAGTTCTTC. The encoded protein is CASSEVAGGPRSDEQFF.

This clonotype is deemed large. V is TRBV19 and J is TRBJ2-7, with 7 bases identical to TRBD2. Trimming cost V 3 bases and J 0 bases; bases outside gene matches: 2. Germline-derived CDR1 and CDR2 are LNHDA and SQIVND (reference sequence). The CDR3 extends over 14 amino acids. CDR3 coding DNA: TGTGCCAGTAGTATGAGCGGGGCCTCCTACGAGCAGTACTTC. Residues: CASSMSGASYEQYF.

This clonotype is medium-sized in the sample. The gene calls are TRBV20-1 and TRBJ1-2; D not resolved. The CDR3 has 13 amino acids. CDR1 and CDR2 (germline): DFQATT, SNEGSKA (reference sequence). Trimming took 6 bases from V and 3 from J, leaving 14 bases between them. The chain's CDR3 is CSAPRGSDYGYTF. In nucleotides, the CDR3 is TGCAGTGCCCCCCGCGGGTCGGACTATGGCTACACCTTC.

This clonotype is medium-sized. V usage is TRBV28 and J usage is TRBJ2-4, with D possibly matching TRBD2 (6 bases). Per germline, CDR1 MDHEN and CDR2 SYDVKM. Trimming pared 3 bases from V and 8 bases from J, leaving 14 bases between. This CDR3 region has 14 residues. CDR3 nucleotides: TGTGCCAGCAGTTTCCTCCAGGGCGGGGACATTCAGTACTTC. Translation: CASSFLQGGDIQYF.

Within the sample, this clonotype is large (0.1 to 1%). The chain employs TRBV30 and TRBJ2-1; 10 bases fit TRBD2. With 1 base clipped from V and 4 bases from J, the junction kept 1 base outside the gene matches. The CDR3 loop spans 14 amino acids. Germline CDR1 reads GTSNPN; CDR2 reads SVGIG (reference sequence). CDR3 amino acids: CAWSELAGYNEQFF. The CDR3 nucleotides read TGTGCCTGGAGTGAACTAGCGGGATACAATGAGCAGTTCTTC. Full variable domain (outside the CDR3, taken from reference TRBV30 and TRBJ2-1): SQTIHQWPATLVQPVGSPLSLECTVEGTSNPNLYWYRQAAGRGLQLLFYSVGIGQISSEVPQNLSASRPQDRQFILSSKKLLLSDSGFYLCAWSELAGYNEQFFGPGTRLTVL.

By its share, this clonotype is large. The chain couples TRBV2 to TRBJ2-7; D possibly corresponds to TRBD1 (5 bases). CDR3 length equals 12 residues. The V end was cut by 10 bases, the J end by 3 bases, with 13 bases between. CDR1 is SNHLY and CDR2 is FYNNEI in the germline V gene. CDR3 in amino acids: CATSRDFYEQYF. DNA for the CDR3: TGTGCCACCTCCAGGGATTTCTACGAGCAGTACTTC.

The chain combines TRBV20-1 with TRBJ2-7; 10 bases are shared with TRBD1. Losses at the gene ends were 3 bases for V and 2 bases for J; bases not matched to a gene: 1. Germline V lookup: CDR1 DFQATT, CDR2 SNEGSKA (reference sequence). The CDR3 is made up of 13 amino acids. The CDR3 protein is CSARDRGTYEQYF. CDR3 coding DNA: TGCAGTGCTAGGGACAGGGGGACCTACGAGCAGTACTTC.

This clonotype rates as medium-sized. The CDR3 bases are TGTGCCTGGAGTACACTCACCTCCTACAATGAGCAGTTCTTC. This codes for CAWSTLTSYNEQFF. The V and J genes are TRBV30 and TRBJ2-1; D gene ambiguous. The length of the CDR3 is 14 residues. Germline V gene sequence: CDR1 GTSNPN, CDR2 SVGIG (reference sequence). The ends were cut back, 2 bases at V and 0 bases at J, with 8 bases in the middle.

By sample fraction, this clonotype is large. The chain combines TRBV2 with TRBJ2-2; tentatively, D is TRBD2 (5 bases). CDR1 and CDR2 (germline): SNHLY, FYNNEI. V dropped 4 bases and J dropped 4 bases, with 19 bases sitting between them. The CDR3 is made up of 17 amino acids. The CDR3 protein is CASSVERSGVGTGELFF. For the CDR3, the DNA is TGTGCCAGCAGTGTCGAGCGGTCTGGAGTGGGCACCGGGGAGCTGTTTTTT.

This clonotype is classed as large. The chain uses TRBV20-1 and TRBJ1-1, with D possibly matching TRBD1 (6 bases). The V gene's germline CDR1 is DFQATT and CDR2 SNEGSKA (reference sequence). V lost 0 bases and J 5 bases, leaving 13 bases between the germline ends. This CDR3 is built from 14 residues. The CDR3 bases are TGCAGTGCTAGAGATGCAGGGGAAAGGACTGAAGCTTTCTTT. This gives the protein CSARDAGERTEAFF.

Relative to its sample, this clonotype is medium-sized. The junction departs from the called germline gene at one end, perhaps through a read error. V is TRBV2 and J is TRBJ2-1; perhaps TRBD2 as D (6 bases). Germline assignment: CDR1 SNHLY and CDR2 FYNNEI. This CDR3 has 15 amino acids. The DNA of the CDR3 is TGTGCCAGCAGGGAATATGGGACTGGCTACAATGGGCAGTTCTTC. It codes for CASREYGTGYNGQFF. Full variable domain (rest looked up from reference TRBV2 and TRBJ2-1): EPEVTQTPSHQVTQMGQEVILRCVPISNHLYFYWYRQILGQKVEFLVSFYNNEISEKSEIFDDQFSVERPDGSNFTLKIRSTKLEDSAMYFCASREYGTGYNGQFFGPGTRLTVL.

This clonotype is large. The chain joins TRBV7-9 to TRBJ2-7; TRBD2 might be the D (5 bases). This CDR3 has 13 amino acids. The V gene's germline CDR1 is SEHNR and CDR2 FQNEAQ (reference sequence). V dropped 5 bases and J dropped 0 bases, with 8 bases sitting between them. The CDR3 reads CASSRTPSYEQYF. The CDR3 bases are TGTGCCAGCAGCCGGACTCCCTCCTACGAGCAGTACTTC.

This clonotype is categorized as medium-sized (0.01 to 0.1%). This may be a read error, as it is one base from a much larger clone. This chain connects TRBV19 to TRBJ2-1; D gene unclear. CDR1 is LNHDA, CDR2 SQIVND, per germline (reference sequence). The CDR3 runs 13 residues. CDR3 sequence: CGSRSSLYNEQFF. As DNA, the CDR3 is TGTGGGTCTCGGTCCTCTCTCTACAATGAGCAGTTCTTC.

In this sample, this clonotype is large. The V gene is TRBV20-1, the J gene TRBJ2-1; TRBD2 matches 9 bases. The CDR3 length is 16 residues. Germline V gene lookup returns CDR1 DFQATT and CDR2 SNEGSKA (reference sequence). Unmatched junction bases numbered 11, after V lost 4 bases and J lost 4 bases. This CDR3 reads CSAIEGGGDLYNEQFF. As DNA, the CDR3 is TGCAGTGCTATAGAGGGCGGGGGGGACCTATACAATGAGCAGTTCTTC.

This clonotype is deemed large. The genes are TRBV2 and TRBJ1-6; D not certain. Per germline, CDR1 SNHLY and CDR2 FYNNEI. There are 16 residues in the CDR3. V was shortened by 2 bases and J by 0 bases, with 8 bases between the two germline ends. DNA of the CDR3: TGTGCCAGCAGTGAAAGTAGGAGCTCCTATAATTCACCCCTCCACTTT. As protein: CASSESRSSYNSPLHF.

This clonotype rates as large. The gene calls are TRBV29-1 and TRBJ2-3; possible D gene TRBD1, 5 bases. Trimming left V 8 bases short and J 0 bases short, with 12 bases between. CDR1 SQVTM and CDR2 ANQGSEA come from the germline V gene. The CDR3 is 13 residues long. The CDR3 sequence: CSSQVDSTDTQYF. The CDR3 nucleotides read TGCAGCTCACAGGTAGACAGCACAGATACGCAGTATTTT.

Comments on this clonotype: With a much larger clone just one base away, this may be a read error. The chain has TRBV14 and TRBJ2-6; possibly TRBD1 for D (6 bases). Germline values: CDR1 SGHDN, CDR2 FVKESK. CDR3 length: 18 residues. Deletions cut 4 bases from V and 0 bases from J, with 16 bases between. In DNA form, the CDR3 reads TGTGCCAGCAGCCTAAGGGGGTTACAAGTCTCTGGGGCCAACGTCCTGACTTTC. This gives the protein CASSLRGLQVSGANVLTF.

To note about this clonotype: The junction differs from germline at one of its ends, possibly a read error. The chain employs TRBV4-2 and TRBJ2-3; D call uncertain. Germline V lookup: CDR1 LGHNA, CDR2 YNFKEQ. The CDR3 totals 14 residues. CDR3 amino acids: CASSQETGEERQYF. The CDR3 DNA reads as TGTGCCAGTAGCCAAGAGACGGGCGAGGAAAGGCAGTATTTT.

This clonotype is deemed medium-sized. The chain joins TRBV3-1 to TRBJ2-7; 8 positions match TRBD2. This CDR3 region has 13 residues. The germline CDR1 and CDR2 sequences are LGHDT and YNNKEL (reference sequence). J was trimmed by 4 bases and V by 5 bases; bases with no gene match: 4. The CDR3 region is CASSVAGTYEQYF. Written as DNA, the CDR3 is TGTGCCAGCAGCGTAGCGGGGACGTACGAGCAGTACTTC.

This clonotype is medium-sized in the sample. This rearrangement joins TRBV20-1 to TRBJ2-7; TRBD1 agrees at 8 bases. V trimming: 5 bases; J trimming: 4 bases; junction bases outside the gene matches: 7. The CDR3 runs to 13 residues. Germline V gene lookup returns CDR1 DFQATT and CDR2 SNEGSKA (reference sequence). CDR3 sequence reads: CSAVGQGVYEQYF. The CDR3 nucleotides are TGCAGTGCTGTTGGACAGGGAGTATACGAGCAGTACTTC.

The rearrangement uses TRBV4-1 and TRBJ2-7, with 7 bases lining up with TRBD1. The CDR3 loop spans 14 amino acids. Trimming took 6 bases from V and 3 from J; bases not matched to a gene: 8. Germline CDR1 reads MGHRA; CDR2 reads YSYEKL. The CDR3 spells CASSGGQLGYEQYF. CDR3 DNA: TGCGCCAGCAGTGGGGGACAGTTGGGCTACGAGCAGTACTTC.

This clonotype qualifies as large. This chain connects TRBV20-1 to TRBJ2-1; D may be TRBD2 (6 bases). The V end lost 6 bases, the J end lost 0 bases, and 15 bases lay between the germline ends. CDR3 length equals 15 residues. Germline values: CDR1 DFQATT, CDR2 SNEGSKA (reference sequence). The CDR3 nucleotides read TGCAGTGCCACCGTCGACGGGAGCTCCTACAATGAGCAGTTCTTC. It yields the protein CSATVDGSSYNEQFF.

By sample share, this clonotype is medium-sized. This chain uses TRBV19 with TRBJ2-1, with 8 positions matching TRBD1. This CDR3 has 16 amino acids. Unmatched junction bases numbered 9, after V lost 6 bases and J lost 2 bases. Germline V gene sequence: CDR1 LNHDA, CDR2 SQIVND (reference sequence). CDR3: CASSQEPGGPYNEQFF. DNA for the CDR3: TGTGCCAGTAGCCAAGAGCCAGGGGGCCCCTACAATGAGCAGTTCTTC.

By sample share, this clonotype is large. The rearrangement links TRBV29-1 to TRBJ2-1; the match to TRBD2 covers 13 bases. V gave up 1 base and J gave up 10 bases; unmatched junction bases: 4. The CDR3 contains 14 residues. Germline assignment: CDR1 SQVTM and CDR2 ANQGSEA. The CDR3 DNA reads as TGCAGCGTTGAAGTGGGGACTAGCGGGGAGGAGCAGTTCTTC. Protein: CSVEVGTSGEEQFF.

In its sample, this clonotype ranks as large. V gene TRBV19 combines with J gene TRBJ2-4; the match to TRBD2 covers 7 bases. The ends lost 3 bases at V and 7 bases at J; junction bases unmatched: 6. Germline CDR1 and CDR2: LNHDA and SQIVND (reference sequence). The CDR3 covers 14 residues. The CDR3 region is CASSIGLGQNIQYF. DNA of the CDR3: TGTGCCAGTAGTATCGGACTAGGGCAGAACATTCAGTACTTC. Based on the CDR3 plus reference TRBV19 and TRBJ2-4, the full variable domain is DGGITQSPKYLFRKEGQNVTLSCEQNLNHDAMYWYRQDPGQGLRLIYYSQIVNDFQKGDIAEGYSVSREKKESFPLTVTSAQKNPTAFYLCASSIGLGQNIQYFGAGTRLSVL.